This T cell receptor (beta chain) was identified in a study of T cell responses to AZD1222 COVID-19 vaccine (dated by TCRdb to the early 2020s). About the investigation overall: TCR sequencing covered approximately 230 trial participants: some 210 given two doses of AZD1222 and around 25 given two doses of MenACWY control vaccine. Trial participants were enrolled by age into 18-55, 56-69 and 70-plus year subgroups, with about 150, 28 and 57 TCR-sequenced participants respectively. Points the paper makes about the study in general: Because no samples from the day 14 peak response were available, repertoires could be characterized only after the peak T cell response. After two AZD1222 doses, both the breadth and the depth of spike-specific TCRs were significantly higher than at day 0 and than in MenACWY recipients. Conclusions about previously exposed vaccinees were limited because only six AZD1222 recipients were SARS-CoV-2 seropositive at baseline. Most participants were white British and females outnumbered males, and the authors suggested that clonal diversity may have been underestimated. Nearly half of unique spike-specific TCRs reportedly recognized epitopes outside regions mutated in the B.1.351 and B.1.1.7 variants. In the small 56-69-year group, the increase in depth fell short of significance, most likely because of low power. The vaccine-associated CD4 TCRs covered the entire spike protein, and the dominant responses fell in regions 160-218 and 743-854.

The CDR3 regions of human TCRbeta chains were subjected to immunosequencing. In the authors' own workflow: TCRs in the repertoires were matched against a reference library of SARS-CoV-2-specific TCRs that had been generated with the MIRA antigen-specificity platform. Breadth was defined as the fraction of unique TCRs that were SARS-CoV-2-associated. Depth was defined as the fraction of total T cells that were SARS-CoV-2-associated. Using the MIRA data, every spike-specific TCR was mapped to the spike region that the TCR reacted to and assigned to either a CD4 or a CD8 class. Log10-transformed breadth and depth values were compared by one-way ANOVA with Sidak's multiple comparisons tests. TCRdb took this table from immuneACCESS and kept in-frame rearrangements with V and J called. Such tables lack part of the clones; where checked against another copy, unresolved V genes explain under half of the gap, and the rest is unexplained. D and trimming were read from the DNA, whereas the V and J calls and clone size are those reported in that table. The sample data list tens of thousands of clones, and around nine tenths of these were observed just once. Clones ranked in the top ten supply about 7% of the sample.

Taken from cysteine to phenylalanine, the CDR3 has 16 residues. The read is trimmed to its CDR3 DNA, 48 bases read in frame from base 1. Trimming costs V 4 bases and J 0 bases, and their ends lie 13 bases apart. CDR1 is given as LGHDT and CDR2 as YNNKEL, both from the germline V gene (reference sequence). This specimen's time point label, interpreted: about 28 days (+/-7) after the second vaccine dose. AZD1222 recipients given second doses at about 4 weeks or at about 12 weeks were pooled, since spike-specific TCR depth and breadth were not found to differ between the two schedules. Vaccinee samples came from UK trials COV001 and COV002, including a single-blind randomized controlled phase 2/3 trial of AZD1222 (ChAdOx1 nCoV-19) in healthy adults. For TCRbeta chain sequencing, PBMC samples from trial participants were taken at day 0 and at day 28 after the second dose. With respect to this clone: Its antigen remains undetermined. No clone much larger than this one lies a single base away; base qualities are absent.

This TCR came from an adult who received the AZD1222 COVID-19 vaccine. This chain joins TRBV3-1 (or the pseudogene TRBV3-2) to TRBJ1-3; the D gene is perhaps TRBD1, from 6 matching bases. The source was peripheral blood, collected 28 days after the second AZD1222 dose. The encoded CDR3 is CASSLLRGISGNTIYF. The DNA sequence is TGTGCCAGCAGCCTTCTCAGGGGAATCTCTGGAAACACCATATATTTT.